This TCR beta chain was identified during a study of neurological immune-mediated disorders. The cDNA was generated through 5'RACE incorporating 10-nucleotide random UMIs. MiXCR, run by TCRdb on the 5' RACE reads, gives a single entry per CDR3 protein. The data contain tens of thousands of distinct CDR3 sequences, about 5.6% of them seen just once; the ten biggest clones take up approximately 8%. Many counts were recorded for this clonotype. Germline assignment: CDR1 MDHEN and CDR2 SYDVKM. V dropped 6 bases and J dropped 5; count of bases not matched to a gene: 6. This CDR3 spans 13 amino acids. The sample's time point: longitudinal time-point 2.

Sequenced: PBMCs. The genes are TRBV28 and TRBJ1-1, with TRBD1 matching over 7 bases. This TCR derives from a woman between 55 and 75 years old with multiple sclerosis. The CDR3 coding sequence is TGTGCCAGCAGCAGATCAGGGGGAACTGAAGCTTTCTTT. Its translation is CASSRSGGTEAFF.